This entry is about one T cell receptor (beta chain). This sample is drawn from a study of immune evolution from preneoplasia to lung adenocarcinoma. Sequencing was performed with immunoSEQ multiplex PCR; in TCRdb, only in-frame clones are kept and a portion is missing. Of about 4,000 clones listed, roughly nine tenths are singletons. The CDR3 length is 15 residues. Per the germline V gene, CDR1 is LNHDA and CDR2 is SQIVND (reference sequence). The V end was cut by 1 base, the J end by 8 bases, with 17 bases between. This clonotype was obtained from a donor of 70 years or more with lung adenocarcinoma. V and J are TRBV19 and TRBJ1-2; no definite D call. The sequenced sample consisted of FFPE minimally invasive lung adenocarcinoma tissue. CDR3 in amino acids: CASSIGLGRVSGYTF. The CDR3 nucleotides read TGTGCCAGTAGTATAGGACTGGGAAGAGTTAGCGGCTACACCTTC.